A selection of T cell receptor beta chains follows, all from one sample in a study of T cell responses to AZD1222 COVID-19 vaccine. Some clones are missing from TCRdb's copy, which holds only in-frame ones; the method was immunoSEQ multiplex PCR. The sample has about 120,000 clones; roughly 90% are singletons. The source was peripheral blood, collected on day 0 of AZD1222 vaccination. Receptors were obtained from an adult in good health. Each CDR3 is given with its conserved first and last residue. A D gene is named only where the DNA matches it firmly. Rows give clone size only sometimes, using once, few, many, or a class for an expanded clone.

cdr3_nt cdr3_aa v_call d_call clone_size j_call
TGCGCCAGCAGCTTGGGGGCACAGCCCCAGCATTTT CASSLGAQPQHF TRBV5-1 NA NA TRBJ1-5
TGTGCCAGCAGCGCCGGACAGGCAACTAATGAAAAACTGTTTTTT CASSAGQATNEKLFF TRBV7-3 TRBD1 NA TRBJ1-4
TGTGCCAGGGTTCTGGACAGGATGCCCGGAAACACCATATATTTT CARVLDRMPGNTIYF TRBV6-4 TRBD1 NA TRBJ1-3
TGTGCCAGCAGCTTCCGGACAGGCGCCTCTGGAAACACCATATATTTT CASSFRTGASGNTIYF TRBV5-6 TRBD1 NA TRBJ1-3
TGCGCCAGCAGCCCCGATGGGGACACTACTAACTATGGCTACACCTTC CASSPDGDTTNYGYTF TRBV5-1 NA NA TRBJ1-2
TGTGCCAGCAGCTATAACGGTCAGACCTATAATTCACCCCTCCACTTT CASSYNGQTYNSPLHF TRBV7-4 NA NA TRBJ1-6
TGTGCCAGCAGCGTAGGGGAGAGTTCCTACAATGAGCAGTTCTTC CASSVGESSYNEQFF TRBV9 NA NA TRBJ2-1
TGTGCCAGCAGTGAAAATGCAGTGGGGATCTATGGCTACACCTTC CASSENAVGIYGYTF TRBV25-1 NA NA TRBJ1-2
TGTGCCAGCAGCTTACCCGGGACAAAGAGCGCAGATACGCAGTATTTT CASSLPGTKSADTQYF TRBV5-4 NA few TRBJ2-3
TGTGCCAGTACTTTCCGGACAGGGAGCACAGATACGCAGTATTTT CASTFRTGSTDTQYF TRBV19 TRBD1 NA TRBJ2-3
TGTGCCAGCACCGAAGAAGGGATCTCTGGACACACCATATATTTT CASTEEGISGHTIYF TRBV7-9 NA NA TRBJ1-3
TGTGCCAGCAGTTTAGATCGGATGCGGAAGAAGAACACTGAAGCTTTCTTT CASSLDRMRKKNTEAFF TRBV28 NA NA TRBJ1-1
TGTGCCAGCAGCTTAGAGCGGAGCTCTGGAAACACCATATATTTT CASSLERSSGNTIYF TRBV11-2 NA NA TRBJ1-3